The clone carrying this T cell receptor (beta chain) occurred many times. What it binds is not known. The entry originates in a study of response to subunit inactivated influenza vaccine. Study-wide findings and caveats: T cells newly recruited by each seasonal influenza vaccination are few, the authors suggested.

Germline CDR1 is SGHTA and CDR2 is FQGNSA. The CDR3 contains 14 residues. The V end lost 1 base, the J end lost 6 bases, and 9 bases lay between the germline ends. TCRdb called the RT-PCR reads again in MiXCR, with one record for every CDR3 protein. The sample lists 450,000 to 600,000 distinct CDR3 sequences; 7.5% to 8.5% were seen once. The receptor comes from a man between 50 and 69 years old who received an inactivated influenza vaccine. The source was PBMCs from blood, collected less than 25 months after vaccination. This chain connects TRBV7-2 to TRBJ2-2; D perhaps matches TRBD2 (5 bases). This CDR3 reads CASSLGGLAGELFF. Here the CDR3 DNA reads TGTGCCAGCAGCTTAGGAGGGTTGGCCGGGGAGCTGTTTTTT.